The 22 T cell receptor beta chains reported below all come from one sample, sequenced in a study of T cells after yellow fever vaccination. TCRdb called the 5' RACE reads again in MiXCR, with one record for every CDR3 protein. The data hold roughly 120,000 distinct CDR3 sequences, with 8.4% observed a single time. The source was CD8+ T cells sorted from PBMCs, collected 45 days after the yellow fever booster vaccination. These receptors came from a man aged 30 to 45 who received the YFV17D yellow fever vaccine.

This clonotype has ten or more counts. V and J are TRBV27 and TRBJ2-7, with D hard to call. Germline lookup yields CDR1 MNHEY and CDR2 SMNVEV (reference sequence). This CDR3 region has 13 residues. With 3 bases removed from V and 7 bases from J, the gap between germline ends came to 13 bases. Written as DNA, the CDR3 is TGTGCCAGCAGTTTCTCCGGCTTGGGGGAGCAGTACTTC. Amino acid sequence: CASSFSGLGEQYF.

This clonotype was recorded a few times. The rearrangement joins TRBV24-1 to TRBJ1-1, with D uncertain. Germline assignment: CDR1 KGHDR and CDR2 SFDVKD. This CDR3 region has 12 residues. The V end was cut by 12 bases, the J end by 0 bases, with 10 bases between. The CDR3 loop is CARSGMNTEAFF. In DNA form, the CDR3 reads TGTGCCCGGTCCGGCATGAACACTGAAGCTTTCTTT.

Ten or more counts support this clonotype. The chain combines TRBV4-3 with TRBJ2-1, with D tentatively TRBD1 or TRBD2 (6 bases each). Germline CDR1 reads LGHNA; CDR2 reads YSLEER. The V end was cut by 3 bases, the J end by 4 bases, with 19 bases between. This CDR3 has 17 amino acids. The CDR3 DNA reads TGCGCCAGCAGCCAGGGGGGCGTTGGTCCCCGTTACAATGAGCAGTTCTTC. Its protein is CASSQGGVGPRYNEQFF.

As regards this clonotype: A much larger clonotype is one base distant, so this may be a read error. V and J are TRBV9 and TRBJ2-7, with 7 bases aligning to TRBD2. The CDR3 sequence is 14 residues long. Germline V CDR1 and CDR2: SGDLS, YYNGEE. The CDR3 protein is CAGSVASGPYEQYF. Written as DNA, the CDR3 is TGTGCCGGCAGCGTGGCTAGCGGACCTTACGAGCAGTACTTC.

This clonotype was observed many times. The CDR3 nucleotides read TGCAGCGTCGACAGGGACTCCTACAATGAGCAGTTCTTC. Translated: CSVDRDSYNEQFF. V and J are TRBV29-1 and TRBJ2-1, with 7 bases lining up with TRBD1. The CDR3 is 13 residues long. Germline CDR1 SQVTM, CDR2 ANQGSEA. The V segment lost 6 bases and the J segment 0 bases; nucleotides outside the gene matches: 2.

This clonotype was detected many times. This sequence joins TRBV6-2 or TRBV6-3 and TRBJ2-1, with a possible D match to TRBD1 (5 bases). V was clipped by 6 bases and J by 9 bases, with 9 bases between them. There are 11 residues in the CDR3. Germline CDR1 is MNHEY and CDR2 is SVGEGT. In DNA, the CDR3 is TGTGCCAGCAGCTCCAGGGTTGAGCAGTTCTTC. Translated: CASSSRVEQFF.

This clonotype was observed many times. V gene TRBV6-5 combines with J gene TRBJ2-3, with D unresolved. With 5 bases removed from V and 3 bases from J, the gap between germline ends came to 6 bases. Germline lookup yields CDR1 MNHEY and CDR2 SVGAGI. The CDR3 contains 12 residues. The CDR3 DNA is TGTGCCAGCAGTGGCCCTACAGATACGCAGTATTTT. It is translated as CASSGPTDTQYF.

In this sample, this clonotype turned up many times. The V and J genes are TRBV7-2 and TRBJ1-1; D possibly corresponds to TRBD1 (5 bases). The germline V and J ends were trimmed by 3 bases and 3 bases, with 8 bases remaining between them. Germline-derived CDR1 and CDR2 are SGHTA and FQGNSA. The CDR3 runs 13 residues. The CDR3 region is CASSFGAYTEAFF. The CDR3 DNA is TGTGCCAGCAGCTTTGGGGCTTACACTGAAGCTTTCTTT. The whole variable domain, filled in from reference TRBV7-2 and TRBJ1-1, reads GAGVSQSPSNKVTEKGKDVELRCDPISGHTALYWYRQSLGQGLEFLIYFQGNSAPDKSGLPSDRFSAERTGGSVSTLTIQRTQQEDSAVYLCASSFGAYTEAFFGQGTRLTVV.

This clonotype was found many times. The chain couples TRBV27 to TRBJ2-7, with D unclear. CDR1 MNHEY and CDR2 SMNVEV come from the germline V gene (reference sequence). V lost 0 bases to trimming and J lost 3 bases, with 12 bases between them. CDR3 length equals 15 residues. The CDR3, as DNA: TGTGCCAGCAGTTTATCTGGCGGATCGGACTACGAGCAGTACTTC. It encodes CASSLSGGSDYEQYF.

With respect to this clonotype: A much larger clone differs by one base, so this may be a read error. CDR3 in DNA: TGTGCCAGCAGCAACCGGGACGGCAACTACGAGCAGTACTTC. It is translated as CASSNRDGNYEQYF. The chain is built from TRBV27 and TRBJ2-7; perhaps D is TRBD1 or TRBD2 (5 bases each). This CDR3 region has 14 residues. The germline V and J ends were trimmed by 6 bases and 3 bases, with 15 bases remaining between them. The germline gives CDR1 MNHEY, CDR2 SMNVEV (reference sequence).

The table lists this clonotype with many counts. J is TRBJ2-7 and V is TRBV12-3 or TRBV12-4, with 7 bases matching TRBD2. The ends lost 6 bases at V and 5 bases at J; junction bases unmatched: 10. The length of the CDR3 is 14 residues. The CDR3 nucleotides are TGTGCCAGCAGCCTCGGGGGGTCCTTGAACGAGCAGTACTTC. Amino acids: CASSLGGSLNEQYF.

The table lists this clonotype with many counts. V is TRBV29-1 and J is TRBJ2-3; no clear D. V lost 2 bases and J 5 bases, leaving 11 bases between the germline ends. CDR1 is SQVTM and CDR2 is ANQGSEA in the germline V gene. The CDR3 covers 13 residues. CDR3 region: CSVEHGRLDTQYF. The CDR3 DNA reads as TGCAGCGTTGAACACGGTCGCCTAGATACGCAGTATTTT.

This clonotype was counted ten times or more. The genes are TRBV4-3 and TRBJ2-5; 7 positions match TRBD1. Germline loops: CDR1 LGHNA, CDR2 YSLEER. This CDR3 spans 15 amino acids. V lost 1 base to trimming and J lost 5 bases; unmatched junction nucleotides: 7. The DNA for the CDR3 is TGCGCCAGCAGCCAAGGAGAGGGGGCGGGTGAGACCCAGTACTTC. It yields the protein CASSQGEGAGETQYF.

There are many counts of this clonotype. The chain couples TRBV7-9 to TRBJ1-4, with D tentatively TRBD1 (5 bases). CDR1 is SEHNR and CDR2 is FQNEAQ in the germline V gene (reference sequence). V dropped 4 bases and J dropped 5 bases, with 17 bases sitting between them. The CDR3 is made up of 16 amino acids. The DNA for the CDR3 is TGTGCCAGCAGCTGGTACACCGGGACCAAGAATGAAAAACTGTTTTTT. It translates to CASSWYTGTKNEKLFF.

This clonotype was counted ten times or more. The chain joins TRBV7-2 to TRBJ2-7; D may match TRBD1 or TRBD2 (5 bases each). V gave up 8 bases and J gave up 2 bases, with 13 bases separating them. Per germline, CDR1 SGHTA and CDR2 FQGNSA. The CDR3 is 13 amino acids. For the CDR3, the DNA is TGTGCCAGCTCGGGGACCGTCGCCTACGAGCAGTACTTC. It encodes CASSGTVAYEQYF. Together with reference TRBV7-2 and TRBJ2-7, the CDR3 gives the full variable domain: GAGVSQSPSNKVTEKGKDVELRCDPISGHTALYWYRQSLGQGLEFLIYFQGNSAPDKSGLPSDRFSAERTGGSVSTLTIQRTQQEDSAVYLCASSGTVAYEQYFGPGTRLTVT.

This clonotype was recorded at least ten times. The V gene is TRBV7-9, the J gene TRBJ2-5; D unresolved. The germline CDR1 and CDR2 sequences are SEHNR and FQNEAQ (reference sequence). The germline V and J ends were trimmed by 5 bases and 5 bases, with 9 bases remaining between them. The CDR3 contains 12 residues. In DNA form, the CDR3 reads TGTGCCAGCAGCGGGGTCCCGGAGACCCAGTACTTC. Its translation is CASSGVPETQYF.

In its sample, this clonotype was seen many times. The chain is built from TRBV4-3 and TRBJ2-3; D may be TRBD1 (6 bases). CDR1 and CDR2 from the germline V gene are LGHNA and YSLEER. The CDR3 runs to 17 residues. With 0 bases removed from V and 1 base from J, the gap between germline ends came to 14 bases. The DNA of the CDR3 is TGCGCCAGCAGCCAAGAGGCAGGGGCCGGACGCACAGATACGCAGTATTTT. It translates to CASSQEAGAGRTDTQYF.

This clonotype was picked up a small number of times. The chain is built from TRBV4-3 and TRBJ2-2; TRBD1 matches at 7 bases. CDR1 is LGHNA, CDR2 YSLEER, per germline. The CDR3 covers 14 residues. The J segment lost 6 bases and the V segment lost 5 bases, leaving 6 bases of the junction unmatched. This CDR3 reads CASSATGTAGELFF. The DNA for the CDR3 is TGCGCCAGCAGCGCGACAGGGACGGCCGGGGAGCTGTTTTTT.

The chain recombines TRBV28 with TRBJ2-3; 9 bases are shared with TRBD2. The V gene end was trimmed by 2 bases and the J gene end by 0 bases; junction bases not matched to a gene: 6. Germline V gene data show CDR1 as MDHEN and CDR2 as SYDVKM. The CDR3 contains 17 residues. The CDR3 loop is CASSLHGLAQSTDTQYF. The CDR3 coding sequence is TGTGCCAGCAGTTTACATGGACTAGCGCAAAGCACAGATACGCAGTATTTT.

In this sample, this clonotype turned up many times. J is TRBJ2-7 and V is TRBV7-8; D call uncertain. V was pared by 2 bases and J by 2 bases, with 13 bases between. Germline CDR1 reads SGHVS; CDR2 reads FQNEAQ. CDR3 length: 15 amino acids. The CDR3 reads CASSLNSLTPYEQYF. The CDR3 nucleotides read TGTGCCAGCAGCTTAAACTCGTTAACCCCCTACGAGCAGTACTTC. Full variable domain (outside the CDR3, taken from reference TRBV7-8 and TRBJ2-7): GAGVSQSPRYKVAKRGQDVALRCDPISGHVSLFWYQQALGQGPEFLTYFQNEAQLDKSGLPSDRFFAERPEGSVSTLKIQRTQQEDSAVYLCASSLNSLTPYEQYFGPGTRLTVT.

This clonotype has ten or more counts. J is TRBJ2-6 and V is TRBV24-1, with D unresolved. This CDR3 has 14 amino acids. The germline V and J ends were trimmed by 8 bases and 3 bases, with 10 bases remaining between them. CDR1 and CDR2 (germline): KGHDR, SFDVKD. CDR3 sequence: CATNGGDGANVLTF. The CDR3 DNA reads as TGTGCCACCAACGGTGGTGATGGGGCCAACGTCCTGACTTTC.

At least ten counts were recorded for this clonotype. The V and J genes are TRBV9 and TRBJ2-7; D perhaps matches TRBD2 (5 bases). This CDR3 is built from 14 residues. The germline CDR1 and CDR2 sequences are SGDLS and YYNGEE. The V gene lost 3 bases and the J gene lost 2 bases, with 12 bases spanning the gap. Here the CDR3 reads CASSAAGAAYEQYF. The CDR3, as DNA: TGTGCCAGCAGCGCGGCGGGCGCAGCCTACGAGCAGTACTTC.